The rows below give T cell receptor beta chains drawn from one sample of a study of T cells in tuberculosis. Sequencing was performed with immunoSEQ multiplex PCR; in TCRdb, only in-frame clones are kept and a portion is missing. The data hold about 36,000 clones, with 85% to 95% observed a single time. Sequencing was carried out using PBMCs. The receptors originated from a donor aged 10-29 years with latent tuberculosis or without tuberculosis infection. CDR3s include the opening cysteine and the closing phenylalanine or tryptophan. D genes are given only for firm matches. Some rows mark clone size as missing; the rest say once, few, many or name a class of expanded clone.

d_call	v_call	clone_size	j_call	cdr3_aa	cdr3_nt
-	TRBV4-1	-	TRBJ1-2	CASSQVDREGGYTF	TGCGCCAGCAGCCAAGTCGATCGGGAAGGGGGCTACACCTTC
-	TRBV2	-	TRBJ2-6	CASSDQDVPGANVLTF	TGTGCCAGCAGTGACCAGGATGTACCTGGGGCCAACGTCCTGACTTTC
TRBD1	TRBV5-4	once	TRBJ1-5	CASSFRTGSVSNQPQHF	TGTGCCAGCAGCTTTCGGACAGGTTCGGTTAGCAATCAGCCCCAGCATTTT
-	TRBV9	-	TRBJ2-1	CASSNPWTKFF	TGTGCCAGCAGCAACCCATGGACAAAGTTCTTC
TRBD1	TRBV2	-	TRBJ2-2	CASSETGVNTGELFF	TGTGCCAGCAGTGAAACAGGGGTGAACACCGGGGAGCTGTTTTTT
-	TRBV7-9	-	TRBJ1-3	CASSRTADSGNTIYF	TGTGCCAGCAGCCGGACAGCCGACTCTGGAAACACCATATATTTT
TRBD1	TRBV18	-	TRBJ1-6	CASSPRGQGIGNSPLHF	TGTGCCAGCTCACCCAGAGGACAGGGCATAGGGAATTCACCCCTCCACTTT
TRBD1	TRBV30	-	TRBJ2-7	CAWTVGQGLSYEQYF	TGTGCCTGGACGGTCGGACAGGGCCTCTCCTACGAGCAGTACTTC
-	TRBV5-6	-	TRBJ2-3	CASSRGTVTDTQYF	TGTGCCAGCAGCCGTGGGACTGTCACAGATACGCAGTATTTT
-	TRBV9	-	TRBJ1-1	CASSQSRVNTEAFF	TGTGCCAGCAGCCAAAGCAGGGTGAACACTGAAGCTTTCTTT
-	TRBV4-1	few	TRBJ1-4	CASSQVFAEANEKLFF	TGCGCCAGCAGCCAAGTTTTCGCGGAGGCGAATGAAAAACTGTTTTTT
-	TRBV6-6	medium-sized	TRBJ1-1	CASSPSPRNTEAFF	TGTGCCAGCAGTCCTTCACCCAGAAACACTGAAGCTTTCTTT
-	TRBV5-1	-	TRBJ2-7	CASSLGTQYEQYF	TGCGCCAGCAGCTTAGGGACTCAATACGAGCAGTACTTC
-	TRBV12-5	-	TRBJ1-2	CASGLVSGLFGYTF	TGTGCTAGTGGTTTGGTATCCGGTCTATTTGGCTACACCTTC
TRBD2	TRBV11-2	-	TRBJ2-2	CASSFSGGDGELFF	TGTGCCAGCAGCTTCAGCGGGGGAGACGGGGAGCTGTTTTTT
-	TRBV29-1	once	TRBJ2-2	CSVEESGLGGELFF	TGCAGCGTTGAAGAAAGCGGGCTAGGCGGGGAGCTGTTTTTT
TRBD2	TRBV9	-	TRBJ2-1	CASSVGETSVNNEQFF	TGTGCCAGCAGCGTAGGCGAGACTAGCGTGAACAATGAGCAGTTCTTC
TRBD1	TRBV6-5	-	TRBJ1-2	CASSPTGGYGYTF	TGTGCCAGCAGTCCGACAGGGGGGTATGGCTACACCTTC
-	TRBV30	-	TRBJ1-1	CAWISPGEYILNTEAFF	TGTGCCTGGATAAGCCCCGGGGAGTACATCCTGAACACTGAAGCTTTCTTT
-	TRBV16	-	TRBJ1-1	CASSQFSGAEAFF	TGTGCCAGCAGCCAATTTTCGGGAGCTGAAGCTTTCTTT
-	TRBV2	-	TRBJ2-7	CASSRDYEQYF	TGTGCCAGCAGCAGGGATTACGAGCAGTACTTC
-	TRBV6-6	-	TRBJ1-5	CASSLQPHSSNQPQHF	TGTGCCAGCTCCTTACAACCCCATTCTAGCAATCAGCCCCAGCATTTT